Listed here are 7 T cell receptor beta chains from one sample, sequenced in a study of blood T cell repertoires in COVID-19. Using immunoSEQ multiplex PCR, the repertoire was profiled, and TCRdb retains in-frame clones only, with some absent. The sample lists 250,000 or so clones, around 93% occurring once. The sample consisted of PBMCs or T cells enriched from blood (not recorded which). Receptor source: a man aged 35 to 55 who had been exposed to COVID-19.

There are a few counts of this clone. The chain links TRBV18 to TRBJ2-7; D is uncertain. The CDR3 sequence is 14 residues long. Trimming cost V 6 bases and J 8 bases, with 20 bases left between them. CDR1 and CDR2 (germline): KGHSH, LQKENI. As DNA, the CDR3 is TGTGCCAGCTCCCGCATCCCACAGAACGGAAAGCAGTACTTC. Its protein product is CASSRIPQNGKQYF.

V and J are TRBV27 and TRBJ2-7; tentative D call: TRBD2 (6 bases). Trimming shortened V by 5 bases and J by 0 bases, and 20 bases separated the two germline ends. Germline CDR1 reads MNHEY; CDR2 reads SMNVEV (reference sequence). This CDR3 region has 17 residues. CDR3 protein: CASSGEEGYRSSYEQYF. The DNA for the CDR3 is TGTGCCAGCAGTGGTGAGGAGGGATACAGGAGCTCCTACGAGCAGTACTTC.

The chain uses TRBV5-1 and TRBJ2-5, with D possibly being TRBD2 (5 bases). Germline V gives CDR1 SGHRS, CDR2 YFSETQ. The length of the CDR3 is 14 residues. V lost 2 bases, J lost 2 bases, and 10 bases lay in between. Here the CDR3 DNA reads TGCGCCAGCAGCTTTGGGGAGATGCAAGAGACCCAGTACTTC. This translates into CASSFGEMQETQYF.

In nucleotides, the CDR3 is TGTGCCAGCAGCCAAGATAACAGTAAAGCTTTCTTT. This sequence encodes CASSQDNSKAFF. This sequence joins TRBV3-1 (or the pseudogene TRBV3-2) and TRBJ1-1, with D unclear. The CDR3 runs 12 residues. Deletions cut 0 bases from V and 9 bases from J, with 8 bases between. In germline, CDR1 is LGHDT, CDR2 YNNKEL (reference sequence).

The chain links TRBV2 to TRBJ2-2, with 13 nucleotides matching TRBD2. V lost 7 bases, J lost 6 bases, and 11 bases stayed unmatched. The CDR3 has 17 amino acids. CDR1 and CDR2 from the germline V gene are SNHLY and FYNNEI. The CDR3 sequence is CASTPGLAGFLSGELFF. The CDR3 coding sequence is TGTGCCAGCACCCCGGGACTAGCGGGATTCTTGTCCGGGGAGCTGTTTTTT. Based on the CDR3 plus reference TRBV2 and TRBJ2-2, the full variable domain is EPEVTQTPSHQVTQMGQEVILRCVPISNHLYFYWYRQILGQKVEFLVSFYNNEISEKSEIFDDQFSVERPDGSNFTLKIRSTKLEDSAMYFCASTPGLAGFLSGELFFGEGSRLTVL.

The V gene is TRBV15, the J gene TRBJ1-2, with no clear D. Germline CDR1 and CDR2: LNHNV and YYDKDF (reference sequence). CDR3 length equals 12 residues. V was trimmed by 0 bases and J by 9 bases, leaving 8 bases between them. The CDR3 spells CATSRDRNSYTF. CDR3 in DNA: TGTGCCACCAGCAGAGATCGTAACAGCTACACCTTC.

This clone has a handful of counts. The chain has TRBV2 and TRBJ2-5, with no clear D. The germline V gene has CDR1 SNHLY and CDR2 FYNNEI. The CDR3 is made up of 13 amino acids. The germline V and J ends were trimmed by 2 bases and 1 base, with 5 bases remaining between them. CDR3 sequence: CASSEPFQETQYF. In nucleotides, the CDR3 is TGTGCCAGCAGTGAACCCTTCCAAGAGACCCAGTACTTC. The full variable domain, completed using reference TRBV2 and TRBJ2-5, is EPEVTQTPSHQVTQMGQEVILRCVPISNHLYFYWYRQILGQKVEFLVSFYNNEISEKSEIFDDQFSVERPDGSNFTLKIRSTKLEDSAMYFCASSEPFQETQYFGPGTRLLVL.